These 15 T cell receptor beta chains originate from one sample sequenced in a study of blood T cell repertoires in COVID-19. Sequencing was performed with immunoSEQ multiplex PCR; in TCRdb, only in-frame clones are kept and a portion is missing. The sample contains 95,000 to 150,000 clones, 69% of which appear only once. The specimen sequenced was peripheral blood. The origin of the receptors is a woman in her 70s with acute or convalescent COVID-19.

The rearrangement uses TRBV19 and TRBJ1-5, with TRBD1 identical over 8 bases. This CDR3 has 16 residues. The V segment lost 5 bases and the J segment 2 bases; nucleotides outside the gene matches: 8. The V gene's germline CDR1 is LNHDA and CDR2 SQIVND (reference sequence). The CDR3 region is CASSVLQGAGNQPQHF. The CDR3 region has the DNA TGTGCCAGTAGTGTTCTGCAGGGGGCAGGCAATCAGCCCCAGCATTTT.

DNA for the CDR3: TGTGCCAGCAGCCAAGATATGACGCGGAACACCATATATTTT. Its translation is CASSQDMTRNTIYF. The chain links TRBV4-2 to TRBJ1-3; the D is unclear. This CDR3 has 14 amino acids. Germline V CDR1 and CDR2: LGHNA, YNFKEQ. V lost 0 bases, J lost 7 bases, and 10 bases lay in between.

This clone was recorded only once. The chain links TRBV2 to TRBJ2-7; D is unresolved. V was cut by 4 bases and J by 1 base, with 2 bases left in between. This CDR3 has 11 residues. The germline V gene encodes CDR1 SNHLY and CDR2 FYNNEI. The CDR3 nucleotides are TGTGCCAGCAGTGCTTCCTACGAGCAGTACTTC. Residues: CASSASYEQYF.

This CDR3 reads CASSPYQGTNEKLFF. CDR3 sequence (DNA): TGTGCCAGCAGCCCCTATCAGGGTACTAATGAAAAACTGTTTTTT. J is TRBJ1-4 and V is TRBV4-2, with TRBD1 as a possible D gene (5 bases). V shed 4 bases and J shed 2 bases, with 11 bases lying between them. CDR1 is LGHNA and CDR2 is YNFKEQ in the germline V gene. The CDR3 has 15 residues.

This sequence joins TRBV18 and TRBJ2-7; a weak D match, TRBD1 (6 bases). V was cut by 3 bases and J by 0 bases, with 15 bases left in between. CDR3 size: 16 residues. CDR1 and CDR2 (germline): KGHSH, LQKENI. CDR3 nucleotides: TGTGCCAGCTCACCTCCCGGACAGACTATCTCCTACGAGCAGTACTTC. Its translation is CASSPPGQTISYEQYF.

A note on this clone: Other DNA sequences in the same sample also yield this CDR3. V usage is TRBV11-3 and J usage is TRBJ2-2; D call uncertain. The germline V and J ends were trimmed by 0 bases and 5 bases, with 4 bases remaining between them. Germline V gene lookup returns CDR1 SGHNT and CDR2 YENEEA. The CDR3 loop spans 13 amino acids. CDR3 DNA: TGTGCCAGCAGCTTAGATCCGACCGGGGAGCTGTTTTTT. Translation: CASSLDPTGELFF. The variable domain in full, completed from reference TRBV11-3 and TRBJ2-2, reads EAGVVQSPRYKIIEKKQPVAFWCNPISGHNTLYWYLQNLGQGPELLIRYENEEAVDDSQLPKDRFSAERLKGVDSTLKIQPAELGDSAVYLCASSLDPTGELFFGEGSRLTVL.

V gene TRBV27 combines with J gene TRBJ1-5, with D possibly TRBD1 on 5 matching bases. CDR1 MNHEY and CDR2 SMNVEV come from the germline V gene (reference sequence). The V end lost 0 bases, the J end lost 8 bases, and 11 bases lay between the germline ends. There are 14 residues in the CDR3. In nucleotides, the CDR3 is TGTGCCAGCAGTTTATCCGGAGGGGTCAAGCCCCAGCATTTT. The encoded protein is CASSLSGGVKPQHF.

The rearrangement joins TRBV11-1 to TRBJ2-7; no firm D call. The CDR3 covers 15 residues. Between the trimmed V and J ends, which lost 3 bases and 7 bases, there was a span of 19 bases. Germline lookup yields CDR1 SGHAT and CDR2 FQDESV (reference sequence). The CDR3 loop is CASSLWSGSSGEQYF. The DNA for the CDR3 is TGTGCCAGCAGCTTGTGGTCAGGCTCCAGTGGGGAGCAGTACTTC.

This clone has a single count. V and J are TRBV5-4 and TRBJ1-2; no firm D call. Germline V gene lookup returns CDR1 SGHNT and CDR2 YYREEE (reference sequence). The CDR3 spans 12 residues. Trimming took 3 bases from V and 3 from J, leaving 6 bases between them. The CDR3 DNA is TGTGCCAGCAGCTCCGCAGACTATGGCTACACCTTC. Its translation: CASSSADYGYTF.

The rearrangement links TRBV25-1 to TRBJ2-6, with 8 bases identical to TRBD1. The CDR3 spans 17 residues. Losses at the gene ends were 1 base for V and 3 bases for J; bases not matched to a gene: 5. Per the germline V gene, CDR1 is MGHDK and CDR2 is SYGVNS. The CDR3 DNA follows: TGTGCCAGCAGTGAATCGGGCAGGGGGCTTGGGGCCAACGTCCTGACTTTC. Its protein is CASSESGRGLGANVLTF.

J is TRBJ2-1 and V is TRBV3-1 (or the pseudogene TRBV3-2), with TRBD2 matching 7 bases. Trimming at V came to 1 base and at J to 9 bases, leaving 9 bases not matched to a gene. Germline V gene lookup returns CDR1 LGHDT and CDR2 YNNKEL (reference sequence). The CDR3 is made up of 15 amino acids. The CDR3 protein is CASSQAETSRIEQFF. In DNA, the CDR3 is TGTGCCAGCAGCCAAGCCGAGACTAGCCGAATTGAGCAGTTCTTC.

The chain joins TRBV5-5 to TRBJ2-1; 14 nucleotides match TRBD2. The germline V gene encodes CDR1 SGHKS and CDR2 YYEKEE (reference sequence). V shed 4 bases and J 0 bases; nucleotides not matched to a gene: 9. The CDR3 covers 19 residues. This CDR3 is CASSPRLAGGLSSYNEQFF. CDR3 DNA: TGTGCCAGCAGCCCCCGACTAGCGGGGGGGTTGAGCTCCTACAATGAGCAGTTCTTC.

This clone was detected only once. The J gene is TRBJ1-1, the V gene TRBV7-9, with a tentative D call TRBD1 (6 bases). Germline V gene data show CDR1 as SEHNR and CDR2 as FQNEAQ (reference sequence). This CDR3 spans 14 amino acids. The V end was cut by 5 bases, the J end by 5 bases, with 15 bases between. CDR3 loop: CASSRGTRGTEAFF. The CDR3 nucleotides are TGTGCCAGCAGCCGAGGGACACGGGGTACTGAAGCTTTCTTT.

The V gene is TRBV18, the J gene TRBJ1-1; D remains unclear. The CDR3 covers 16 residues. Trimming pared 0 bases from V and 4 bases from J, leaving 15 bases between. CDR1 KGHSH and CDR2 LQKENI come from the germline V gene. The CDR3 DNA reads TGTGCCAGCTCACCACCTTTCGCAGGACTCGGCACTGAAGCTTTCTTT. Its protein is CASSPPFAGLGTEAFF.

The chain's CDR3 is CASSPPRSGANVLTF. The CDR3 DNA is TGTGCCAGCAGTCCCCCCAGGTCCGGGGCCAACGTCCTGACTTTC. The rearrangement joins TRBV28 to TRBJ2-6; D remains ambiguous. CDR3 length equals 15 residues. V lost 5 bases and J 4 bases, leaving 12 bases between the germline ends. Per the germline V gene, CDR1 is MDHEN and CDR2 is SYDVKM.